This T cell receptor beta chain appears in the sequencing data of a study of blood T cell repertoires in COVID-19. Study-level information: PBMCs, B-cell-depleted T cells, or T cells provided the cDNA or gDNA that made up the material.

Recruitment covered 25 or so US areas and drew participants whose ages spanned roughly 18 to 95 years. Clinical history as reported by participants underpinned cohort assignment. Clones were sequenced by immunoSEQ multiplex PCR, and TCRdb holds only the in-frame ones, with some missing. Of hundreds of thousands of clones listed, 85% are singletons. The CDR3 sequence is 15 residues long. J lost 1 base, V lost 5 bases, and 7 bases had no gene match. Per the germline V gene, CDR1 is LNHDA and CDR2 is SQIVND (reference sequence). The sequence came from a man between 35 and 55 years old who had recovered from COVID-19. The specimen was PBMCs or T cells enriched from blood (not recorded which). V gene TRBV19 combines with J gene TRBJ2-7; the match to TRBD1 covers 8 bases. The CDR3 region has the DNA TGTGCCAGTAGTCCGGACAGGGTAGGTTCCTACGAGCAGTACTTC. Its protein product is CASSPDRVGSYEQYF.